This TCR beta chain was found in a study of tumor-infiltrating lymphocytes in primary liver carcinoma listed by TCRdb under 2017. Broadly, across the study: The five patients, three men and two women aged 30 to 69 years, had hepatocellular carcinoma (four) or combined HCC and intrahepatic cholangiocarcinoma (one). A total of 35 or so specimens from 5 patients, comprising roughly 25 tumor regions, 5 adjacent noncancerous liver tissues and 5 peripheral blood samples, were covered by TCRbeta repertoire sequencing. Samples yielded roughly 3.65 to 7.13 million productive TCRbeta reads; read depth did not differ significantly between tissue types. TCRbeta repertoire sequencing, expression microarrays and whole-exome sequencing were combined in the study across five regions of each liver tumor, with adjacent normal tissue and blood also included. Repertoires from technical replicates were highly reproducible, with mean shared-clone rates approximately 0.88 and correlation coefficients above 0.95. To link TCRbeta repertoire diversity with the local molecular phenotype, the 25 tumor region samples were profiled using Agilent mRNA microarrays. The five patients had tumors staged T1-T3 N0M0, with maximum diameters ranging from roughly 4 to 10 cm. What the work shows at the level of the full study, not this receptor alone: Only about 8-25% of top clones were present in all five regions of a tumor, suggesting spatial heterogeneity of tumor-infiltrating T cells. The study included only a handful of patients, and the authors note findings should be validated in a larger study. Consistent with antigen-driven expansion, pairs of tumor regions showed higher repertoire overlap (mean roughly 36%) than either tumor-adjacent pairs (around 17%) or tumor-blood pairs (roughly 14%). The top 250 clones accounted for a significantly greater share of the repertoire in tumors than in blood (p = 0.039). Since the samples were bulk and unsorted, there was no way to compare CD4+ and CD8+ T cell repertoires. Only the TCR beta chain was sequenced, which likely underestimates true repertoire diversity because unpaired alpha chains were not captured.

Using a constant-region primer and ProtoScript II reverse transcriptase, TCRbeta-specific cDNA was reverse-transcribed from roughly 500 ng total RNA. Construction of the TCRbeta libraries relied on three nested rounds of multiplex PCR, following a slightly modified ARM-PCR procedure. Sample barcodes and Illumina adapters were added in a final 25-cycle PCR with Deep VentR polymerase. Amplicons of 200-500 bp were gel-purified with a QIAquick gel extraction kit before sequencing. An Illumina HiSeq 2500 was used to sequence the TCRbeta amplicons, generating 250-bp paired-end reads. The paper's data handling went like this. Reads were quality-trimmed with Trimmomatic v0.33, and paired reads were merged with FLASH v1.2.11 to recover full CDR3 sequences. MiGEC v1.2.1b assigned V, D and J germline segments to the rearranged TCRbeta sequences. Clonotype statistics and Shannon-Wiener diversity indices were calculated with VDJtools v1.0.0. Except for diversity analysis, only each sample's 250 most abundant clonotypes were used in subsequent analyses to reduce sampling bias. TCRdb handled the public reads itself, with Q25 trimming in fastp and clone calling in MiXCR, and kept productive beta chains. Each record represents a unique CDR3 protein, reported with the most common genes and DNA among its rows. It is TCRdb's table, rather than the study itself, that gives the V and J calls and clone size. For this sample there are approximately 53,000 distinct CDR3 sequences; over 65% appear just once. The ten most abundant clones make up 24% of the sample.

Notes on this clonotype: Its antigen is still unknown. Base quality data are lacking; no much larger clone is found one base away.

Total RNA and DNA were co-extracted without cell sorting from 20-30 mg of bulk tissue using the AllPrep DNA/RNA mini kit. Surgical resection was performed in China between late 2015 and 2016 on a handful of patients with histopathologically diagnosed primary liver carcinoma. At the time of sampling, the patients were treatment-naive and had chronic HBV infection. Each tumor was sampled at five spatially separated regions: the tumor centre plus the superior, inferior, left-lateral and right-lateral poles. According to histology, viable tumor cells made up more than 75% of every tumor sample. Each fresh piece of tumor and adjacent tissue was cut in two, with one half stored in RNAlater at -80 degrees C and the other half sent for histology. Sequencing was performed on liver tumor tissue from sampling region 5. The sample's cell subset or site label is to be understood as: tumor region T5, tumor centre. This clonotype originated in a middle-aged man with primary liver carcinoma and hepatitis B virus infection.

The encoded CDR3 is CASSPEAVNTGELFF. The nucleotide sequence reads TGCGCCAGCAGTCCTGAGGCCGTTAACACCGGGGAGCTGTTTTTT. The chain uses TRBV4-1 and TRBJ2-2, with the identity of the D gene unclear. The junction carries 13 bases between V and J, which are trimmed by 6 bases and 2 bases respectively. According to the germline V gene, CDR1 reads MGHRA and CDR2 reads YSYEKL. Counted from cysteine to phenylalanine, this CDR3 has 15 amino acids. CDR3 DNA is the only sequence kept; it has 45 bases, read in frame from the first base.